The next 2 T cell receptor beta chains were all read from a single sample in a study of blood T cell repertoires in COVID-19. Method: immunoSEQ multiplex PCR; TCRdb's copy keeps in-frame clones and lacks some. This repertoire shows about 110,000 clones, roughly 84% found once; its top ten account for approximately 0.75%. The sample comprised peripheral blood. The receptors were sampled from a woman aged 65 to 85 with acute or convalescent COVID-19.

The chain couples TRBV28 to TRBJ1-5; TRBD1 agrees at 7 bases. With V trimmed by 3 bases and J by 3 bases, 8 bases remained unmatched. From germline, CDR1 is MDHEN and CDR2 SYDVKM. CDR3 size: 16 residues. Here the CDR3 DNA reads TGTGCCAGCAGTTTCCTAAACAGGGGAACCAATCAGCCCCAGCATTTT. As protein: CASSFLNRGTNQPQHF.

This chain joins TRBV30 and TRBJ2-1; no reliable D call. The CDR3 totals 13 residues. Germline V gene data show CDR1 as GTSNPN and CDR2 as SVGIG (reference sequence). Trimming took 0 bases from V and 5 from J, leaving 8 bases between them. The CDR3 here is CAWSVLLHNEQFF. CDR3 in DNA: TGTGCCTGGAGTGTACTACTGCACAATGAGCAGTTCTTC.